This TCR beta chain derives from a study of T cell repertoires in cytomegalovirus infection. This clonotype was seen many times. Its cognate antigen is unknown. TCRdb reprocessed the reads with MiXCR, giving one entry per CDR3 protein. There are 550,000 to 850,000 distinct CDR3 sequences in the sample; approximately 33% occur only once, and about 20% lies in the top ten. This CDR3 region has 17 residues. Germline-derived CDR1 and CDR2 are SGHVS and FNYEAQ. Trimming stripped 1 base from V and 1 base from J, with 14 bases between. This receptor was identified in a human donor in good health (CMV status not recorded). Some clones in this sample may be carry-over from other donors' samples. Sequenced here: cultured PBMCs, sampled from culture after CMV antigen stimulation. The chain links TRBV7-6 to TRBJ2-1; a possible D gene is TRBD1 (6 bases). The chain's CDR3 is CASSLVTGLSSYNEQFF. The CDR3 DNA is TGTGCCAGCAGCTTAGTCACAGGGCTATCGTCCTACAATGAGCAGTTCTTC.